This TCR beta chain was captured in a study of blood T cells in healthy people across ages. Regarding this clonotype: Its antigen is currently unknown.

With a J-beta primer mix and a sample-barcoded 5' primer, a second PCR ran about 7 to 11 cycles. TCRdb recomputed calls from the 5' RACE reads with MiXCR, one row per CDR3 protein. Here the sample spans 500,000 to 650,000 distinct CDR3 sequences, roughly a quarter being singletons. Trimming removed 3 bases from V and 0 bases from J; junction bases left unmatched: 6. Germline-derived CDR1 and CDR2 are MGHDK and SYGVNS. This CDR3 is built from 17 residues. Overall study results and limits: While age rose, TCR beta diversity per million T cells dropped in a roughly linear way.

This same sample was also taken into another study, of T cells of mothers and their children. This second study notes: More than 5 children and their three healthy Caucasian mothers were the donors. Nobody spotted any persistent microchimeric T cell clones.

Source material: blood. This chain connects TRBV25-1 to TRBJ1-3, with 9 bases fitting TRBD1. The TCR originated in a boy aged 2 to 10 in good health. In nucleotides, the CDR3 is TGTGCCAGCAGTGACCTCGGACAGGGGATCTCTGGAAACACCATATATTTT. Encoded protein: CASSDLGQGISGNTIYF.